The 25 T cell receptor beta chains given below trace back to one sample, sequenced in a study of T cell responses to AZD1222 COVID-19 vaccine. Clones were sequenced by immunoSEQ multiplex PCR, and TCRdb holds only the in-frame ones, with some missing. The sample gives around 140,000 clones, about 92% of which show up once; 9.1% is in the top ten. Sample: peripheral blood, taken on day 0 of AZD1222 vaccination. These receptors all stem from an adult in good health.

The CDR3 DNA sequence: TGTGCCAGCAGCCCTGACACAACTAACTATGGCTACACCTTC. Protein product: CASSPDTTNYGYTF. The chain couples TRBV7-8 to TRBJ1-2; D unresolved. Per germline, CDR1 SGHVS and CDR2 FQNEAQ. The CDR3 extends over 14 amino acids. Trimming cost V 5 bases and J 0 bases, with 10 bases left between them.

V usage is TRBV7-8 and J usage is TRBJ1-2; D is perhaps TRBD1 (6 bases). V was pared by 5 bases and J by 0 bases, with 22 bases between. In germline, CDR1 is SGHVS, CDR2 FQNEAQ. The CDR3 runs to 18 residues. As DNA, the CDR3 is TGTGCCAGCAGCACACATCAGGGGTTGGTCGGTGCTAACTATGGCTACACCTTC. Protein sequence: CASSTHQGLVGANYGYTF. Full variable domain (outside the CDR3, taken from reference TRBV7-8 and TRBJ1-2): GAGVSQSPRYKVAKRGQDVALRCDPISGHVSLFWYQQALGQGPEFLTYFQNEAQLDKSGLPSDRFFAERPEGSVSTLKIQRTQQEDSAVYLCASSTHQGLVGANYGYTFGSGTRLTVV.

This clone has only one observation. This chain joins TRBV5-1 and TRBJ1-2, with 7 bases lining up with TRBD1. Unmatched junction bases numbered 4, after V lost 2 bases and J lost 6 bases. CDR3 length: 13 residues. CDR1 is SGHRS and CDR2 is YFSETQ in the germline V gene. The chain's CDR3 is CASSLDRDDGYTF. CDR3 bases: TGCGCCAGCAGCTTAGACAGGGACGATGGCTACACCTTC.

The V call is TRBV5-1, the J call TRBJ1-6; D is unclear. The CDR3 is 15 amino acids. From germline, CDR1 is SGHRS and CDR2 YFSETQ. Trimming stripped 4 bases from V and 4 bases from J, with 12 bases between. The DNA for the CDR3 is TGCGCCAGCAGCCTTGAAGATCTTTATAATTCACCCCTCCACTTT. It codes for CASSLEDLYNSPLHF.

This chain uses TRBV7-9 with TRBJ2-5, with no clear D. CDR3 size: 15 residues. Germline-derived CDR1 and CDR2 are SEHNR and FQNEAQ (reference sequence). V lost 2 bases to trimming and J lost 2 bases, with 12 bases between them. The CDR3 is CASSLWVAQQETQYF. The CDR3 region has the DNA TGTGCCAGCAGCTTATGGGTTGCTCAACAAGAGACCCAGTACTTC.

The chain has TRBV7-7 and TRBJ1-1, with TRBD1 identical over 11 bases. The CDR3 runs 15 residues. The germline V gene encodes CDR1 SSHAT and CDR2 FNYEAQ (reference sequence). The CDR3 DNA reads TGTGCTACCCCGGACAGGGGGCGCCTTGACACTGAAGCTTTCTTT. Translation: CATPDRGRLDTEAFF.

This chain uses TRBV3-1 (or the pseudogene TRBV3-2) with TRBJ2-7; D is perhaps TRBD1 (7 bases). CDR3 length: 14 residues. Germline V CDR1 and CDR2: LGHDT, YNNKEL (reference sequence). The germline V and J ends were trimmed by 3 bases and 5 bases, with 14 bases remaining between them. CDR3 protein: CASSHQGGFDEQYF. The CDR3 DNA is TGTGCCAGCAGCCACCAGGGGGGTTTCGACGAGCAGTACTTC.

V is TRBV7-6 and J is TRBJ2-5, with D perhaps assigned TRBD1 or TRBD2 (7 bases each). Germline lookup yields CDR1 SGHVS and CDR2 FNYEAQ. CDR3 length: 16 residues. Trimming pared 1 base from V and 6 bases from J, leaving 18 bases between. Here the CDR3 reads CASSLGQSGTVKTQYF. As DNA, the CDR3 is TGTGCCAGCAGCTTAGGCCAAAGCGGGACAGTGAAGACCCAGTACTTC.

The chain employs TRBV6-5 and TRBJ1-2; 10 positions agree with TRBD1. V dropped 6 bases and J dropped 8; count of bases not matched to a gene: 9. Germline-derived CDR1 and CDR2 are MNHEY and SVGAGI. There are 14 residues in the CDR3. Written as DNA, the CDR3 is TGTGCCAGCAGATCAGGGGGGACAGGGGACGGCTACACCTTC. This translates into CASRSGGTGDGYTF.

The chain has TRBV5-1 and TRBJ2-2; 9 nucleotides align to TRBD1. The junction had 0 bases not matched to a gene; V was cut back by 3 bases and J by 0 bases. This CDR3 comprises 15 residues. The germline gives CDR1 SGHRS, CDR2 YFSETQ. The CDR3 DNA reads TGCGCCAGCAGCTGGACAGGGGCGAACACCGGGGAGCTGTTTTTT. It is translated as CASSWTGANTGELFF.

This clone is a singleton in its sample. J is TRBJ1-3 and V is TRBV4-1, with a tentative D call TRBD1 (6 bases). The CDR3 covers 18 residues. Germline-derived CDR1 and CDR2 are MGHRA and YSYEKL. Trimming stripped 1 base from V and 0 bases from J, with 16 bases between. The CDR3 DNA sequence: TGCGCCAGCAGCCAAGGGGGTTACAGGGTAAGCTCTGGAAACACCATATATTTT. As protein: CASSQGGYRVSSGNTIYF.

On this clone: This sample also contains other DNA sequences that code for the same CDR3. The J gene is TRBJ1-1, the V gene TRBV19; possible D gene TRBD1, 6 bases. This CDR3 contains 14 residues. CDR1 is LNHDA and CDR2 is SQIVND in the germline V gene (reference sequence). V lost 2 bases, J lost 1 base, and 8 bases lay in between. The CDR3, as DNA: TGTGCCAGTAGTATAAAGGGGGGGAACACTGAAGCTTTCTTT. It is translated as CASSIKGGNTEAFF.

The chain couples TRBV30 to TRBJ1-3; perhaps TRBD1 as D (5 bases). V was pared by 5 bases and J by 5 bases, with 16 bases between. Germline values: CDR1 GTSNPN, CDR2 SVGIG (reference sequence). The length of the CDR3 is 14 residues. This CDR3 is CAWLRAEGRNTIYF. The CDR3 DNA follows: TGTGCCTGGCTAAGGGCCGAGGGGAGAAACACCATATATTTT.

The rearrangement uses TRBV11-1 and TRBJ1-6; D is undetermined. Germline CDR1 and CDR2: SGHAT and FQDESV (reference sequence). The CDR3 runs to 16 residues. V lost 7 bases and J lost 0, with 13 bases in between. In DNA, the CDR3 is TGTGCCAGCACCAGAGATGGGAGCTCCTATAATTCACCCCTCCACTTT. Translated, it gives CASTRDGSSYNSPLHF.

The chain couples TRBV9 to TRBJ2-1, with D perhaps matching TRBD1 or TRBD2 (6 bases each). This CDR3 spans 16 amino acids. With 4 bases removed from V and 1 base from J, the gap between germline ends came to 15 bases. In germline, CDR1 is SGDLS, CDR2 YYNGEE. The CDR3 spells CASSPRLGGSYNEQFF. The DNA for the CDR3 is TGTGCCAGCAGCCCCCGACTAGGGGGGTCCTACAATGAGCAGTTCTTC.

This chain connects TRBV6-1 to TRBJ2-1, with a possible D match to TRBD2 (5 bases). V gave up 2 bases and J gave up 4 bases, with 12 bases separating them. Per the germline V gene, CDR1 is MNHNS and CDR2 is SASEGT. This CDR3 contains 15 residues. This chain's CDR3 is CASSEWTGKYNEQFF. CDR3 DNA: TGTGCCAGCAGTGAATGGACTGGCAAATACAATGAGCAGTTCTTC.

The V gene is TRBV3-1 (or the pseudogene TRBV3-2), the J gene TRBJ1-1; D not resolved. Deletions cut 2 bases from V and 5 bases from J, with 12 bases between. CDR1 LGHDT and CDR2 YNNKEL come from the germline V gene (reference sequence). This CDR3 has 14 residues. The CDR3: CASSQITRPTEAFF. The CDR3 coding sequence is TGTGCCAGCAGCCAAATCACAAGGCCAACTGAAGCTTTCTTT.

The chain employs TRBV7-3 and TRBJ1-1; 8 bases are a match to TRBD1. From germline, CDR1 is SGHTA and CDR2 FQGTGA. The trim removed 8 bases at V and 1 base at J, leaving 3 bases unmatched. The CDR3 has 13 amino acids. The CDR3 DNA sequence: TGTGCCAGCGCGACAGGGGCGAACACTGAAGCTTTCTTT. It encodes CASATGANTEAFF.

This rearrangement joins TRBV7-6 to TRBJ2-1; tentative D call: TRBD1 (5 bases). With 0 bases removed from V and 2 bases from J, the gap between germline ends came to 14 bases. Per germline, CDR1 SGHVS and CDR2 FNYEAQ. CDR3 length: 17 amino acids. The DNA of the CDR3 is TGTGCCAGCAGCTTAGCGGTTGCGCAGGGCCCCTACAATGAGCAGTTCTTC. Its protein is CASSLAVAQGPYNEQFF.

The V gene is TRBV19, the J gene TRBJ2-7; 7 nucleotides line up with TRBD1. CDR1 and CDR2 from the germline V gene are LNHDA and SQIVND (reference sequence). The CDR3 has 17 amino acids. V shed 4 bases and J 3 bases; nucleotides not matched to a gene: 15. As DNA, the CDR3 is TGTGCCAGTAGTAGGATGGACGACAGGGTTGGGGACTACGAGCAGTACTTC. Its translation is CASSRMDDRVGDYEQYF.

The rearrangement uses TRBV19 and TRBJ2-1; TRBD2 matches at 12 bases. This CDR3 region has 15 residues. Germline V gene data show CDR1 as LNHDA and CDR2 as SQIVND (reference sequence). The V gene end was trimmed by 2 bases and the J gene end by 7 bases; junction bases not matched to a gene: 3. Written as DNA, the CDR3 is TGTGCCAGTAGTATATCTAGCGGGGGGGAAAATGAGCAGTTCTTC. Translation: CASSISSGGENEQFF.

This clone was counted only a few times. J is TRBJ1-3 and V is TRBV2; no reliable D call. From germline, CDR1 is SNHLY and CDR2 FYNNEI. The V and J ends lost 6 bases and 4 bases respectively, with 10 bases between them. The length of the CDR3 is 13 residues. The CDR3 loop reads CASRWTPGNTIYF. CDR3 bases: TGTGCCAGCAGATGGACTCCAGGAAACACCATATATTTT.

The chain carries TRBV19 and TRBJ1-2; tentative D call: TRBD1 (5 bases). The V gene lost 6 bases and the J gene lost 2 bases, with 16 bases spanning the gap. The germline gives CDR1 LNHDA, CDR2 SQIVND (reference sequence). The CDR3 has 15 residues. The CDR3 DNA is TGTGCCAGTAGAAATGAGGGGCTAATAAACTATGGCTACACCTTC. This codes for CASRNEGLINYGYTF.

In its sample, this clone was seen a few times. The rearrangement uses TRBV6-5 and TRBJ1-2; D might be TRBD1 (5 bases). The germline V gene has CDR1 MNHEY and CDR2 SVGAGI. V lost 8 bases to trimming and J lost 4 bases, with 17 bases between them. This CDR3 contains 14 residues. The CDR3: CASLGRGGTYGYTF. Written as DNA, the CDR3 is TGTGCCAGCCTCGGGCGGGGCGGGACCTATGGCTACACCTTC.

The chain recombines TRBV5-1 with TRBJ1-6; D might be TRBD1 (5 bases). This CDR3 contains 13 residues. Germline CDR1 is SGHRS and CDR2 is YFSETQ. V was pared by 6 bases and J by 7 bases, with 11 bases between. CDR3 sequence reads: CASTRDRNSPLHF. For the CDR3, the DNA is TGCGCCAGCACGAGGGACCGGAATTCACCCCTCCACTTT.